A single T cell receptor beta chain is shown here with its context. The clone's antigen remains unknown. One base away there is no much larger clone; base qualities are not given. Trimming removed 4 bases from V and 0 bases from J; the gene matches leave 7 bases unexplained. CDR1 is given as KGHSH and CDR2 as LQKENI, both from the germline V gene. From its cysteine to its phenylalanine, the CDR3 spans 17 amino acids. The only DNA kept is the CDR3, 51 bases in frame from the first base. In the prospective study, participants were roughly 18 to 95 years old, resided in about two dozen geographic areas of the United States, and were enrolled through a virtual design. Cohort assignment in the prospective study relied on participant-reported clinical history from a screening survey and a study questionnaire. ImmuneRACE Cohort 3 recovered participants were defined by two consecutive negative NP/OP PCR tests, healthcare professional clearance, or symptom resolution. Each participant in the prospective study had whole blood, serum and a nasopharyngeal or oropharyngeal swab collected by mobile phlebotomists. Additional blood draws and questionnaires over an approximately two-month period could optionally be provided by prospective study participants. Blood samples from the prospective study were shipped frozen or at room temperature prior to DNA extraction.

This specimen comes from a study of blood T cell repertoires in COVID-19 (TCRdb year 2020). A note on the overall study: Samples from collaborators originated in the United States, Italy and Spain and spanned both the acute and convalescent phases of COVID-19. HLA class I and class II types, where available, came from metadata supplied by the sample provider rather than from assay-based typing. The samples were drawn from the first 160 participants of the ongoing ImmuneRACE study and from roughly 1,300 subjects provided by 6 global collaborators. Nearly every sample came with metadata listing a de-identified subject ID, COVID-19 status, age in years and sex. The material from the prospective study consisted of cDNA or gDNA derived from T cells, B-cell-depleted T cells, or PBMCs. The repertoires were released in a freely available public database meant as a resource for research on the immune response to SARS-CoV-2. The dataset comprised deeply sampled blood TCRbeta repertoires from subjects exposed to, actively infected with, or recovered from COVID-19. Points the paper makes about the study in general: How much clinical and demographic metadata was included differed by source and by participant, and the metadata was provided uncurated.

The immunoSEQ Assay, a bias-controlled multiplex PCR, was used to amplify TCRbeta CDR3 regions from genomic DNA. On the study's bioinformatics: Nucleated cell counts per sample were estimated from amplification of reference gene primers within the assay. To quantify the absolute abundance of each unique TCRbeta CDR3 rearrangement, sequence reads were collapsed and filtered. Productive Simpson clonality was computed per sample as the square root of Simpson's diversity index over productive rearrangements. In its TCRdb copy, this immuneACCESS table keeps in-frame sequences only and misses some clones. Where compared with another copy, unresolved V genes explain less than half of these, and the others have no known cause. For V, J and clone size, that table is used; D and trimming come from the DNA. For this sample there are a few hundred thousand clones; roughly 87% appear just once. 5% to 5.5% of the sample is held by the ten biggest clonotypes.

The rearranged chain carries TRBV18 and TRBJ2-1; TRBD2 agrees with 9 junctional bases. The receptor comes from a woman between 45 and 60 years old who had recovered from COVID-19. Sequenced: PBMCs or T cells enriched from blood (not recorded which). The CDR3 region reads CASSLQGAGGSYNEQFF. The nucleotides read TGTGCCAGCTCACTTCAGGGAGCGGGGGGCTCCTACAATGAGCAGTTCTTC.